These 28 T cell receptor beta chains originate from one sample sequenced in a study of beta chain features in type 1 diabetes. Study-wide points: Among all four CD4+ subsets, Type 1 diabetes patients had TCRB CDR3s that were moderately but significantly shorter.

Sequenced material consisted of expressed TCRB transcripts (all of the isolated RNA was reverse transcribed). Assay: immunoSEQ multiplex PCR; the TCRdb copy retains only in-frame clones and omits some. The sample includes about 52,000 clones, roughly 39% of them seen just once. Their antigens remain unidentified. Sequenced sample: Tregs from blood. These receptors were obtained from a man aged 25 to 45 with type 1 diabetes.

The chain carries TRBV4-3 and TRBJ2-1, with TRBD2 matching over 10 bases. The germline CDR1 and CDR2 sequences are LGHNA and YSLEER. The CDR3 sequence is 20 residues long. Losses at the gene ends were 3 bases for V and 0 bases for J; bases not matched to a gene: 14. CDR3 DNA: TGCGCCAGCAGCCAGATTTGGTTGCCTAGCGGGAGTTTCTCCTACAATGAGCAGTTCTTC. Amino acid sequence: CASSQIWLPSGSFSYNEQFF.

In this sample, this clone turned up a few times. The CDR3 region is CASSAYSNYEQYF. CDR3 coding DNA: TGTGCCAGCAGCGCCTACTCCAACTACGAGCAGTACTTC. V usage is TRBV7-2 and J usage is TRBJ2-7; D is unclear. The V and J ends lost 5 bases and 3 bases respectively, with 11 bases between them. Per germline, CDR1 SGHTA and CDR2 FQGNSA. The CDR3 covers 13 residues.

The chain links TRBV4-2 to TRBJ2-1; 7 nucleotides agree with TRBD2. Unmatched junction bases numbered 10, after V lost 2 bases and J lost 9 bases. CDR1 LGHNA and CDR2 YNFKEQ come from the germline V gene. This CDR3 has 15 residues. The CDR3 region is CASSQSAGAVGEQFF. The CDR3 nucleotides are TGTGCCAGCAGCCAAAGCGCGGGAGCGGTAGGTGAGCAGTTCTTC.

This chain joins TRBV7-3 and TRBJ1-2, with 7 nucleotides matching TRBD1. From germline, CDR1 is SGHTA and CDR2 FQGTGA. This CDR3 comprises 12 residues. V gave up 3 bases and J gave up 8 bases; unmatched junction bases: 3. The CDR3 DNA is TGTGCCAGCAGCTTTCAGGGGGGAGGCTACACCTTC. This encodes CASSFQGGGYTF.

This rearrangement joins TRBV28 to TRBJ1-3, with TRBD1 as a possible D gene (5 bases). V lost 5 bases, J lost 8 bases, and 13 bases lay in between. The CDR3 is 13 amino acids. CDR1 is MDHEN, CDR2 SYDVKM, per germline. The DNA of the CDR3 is TGTGCCAGCAGTGATGGTAACAGGTACACCATATATTTT. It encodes CASSDGNRYTIYF. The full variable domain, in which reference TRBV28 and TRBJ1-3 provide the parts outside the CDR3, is DVKVTQSSRYLVKRTGEKVFLECVQDMDHENMFWYRQDPGLGLRLIYFSYDVKMKEKGDIPEGYSVSREKKERFSLILESASTNQTSMYLCASSDGNRYTIYFGEGSWLTVV.

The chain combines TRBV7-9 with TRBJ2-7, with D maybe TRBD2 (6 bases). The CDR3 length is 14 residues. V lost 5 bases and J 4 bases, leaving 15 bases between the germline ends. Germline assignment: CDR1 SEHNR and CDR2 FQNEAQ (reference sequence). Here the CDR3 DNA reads TGTGCCAGCAGCACAGGTGGGGGGATATACGAGCAGTACTTC. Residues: CASSTGGGIYEQYF.

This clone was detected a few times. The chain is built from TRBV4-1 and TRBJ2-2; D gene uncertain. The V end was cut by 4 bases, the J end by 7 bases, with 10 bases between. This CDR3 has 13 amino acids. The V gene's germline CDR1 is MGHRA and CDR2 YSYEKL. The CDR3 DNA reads TGCGCCAGCAGCCCTACGCATTTCGGGGAGCTGTTTTTT. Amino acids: CASSPTHFGELFF.

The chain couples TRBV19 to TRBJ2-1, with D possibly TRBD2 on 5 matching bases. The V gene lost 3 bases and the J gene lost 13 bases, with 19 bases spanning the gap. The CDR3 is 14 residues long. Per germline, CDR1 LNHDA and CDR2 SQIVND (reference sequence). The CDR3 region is CASSINVGQRAQFF. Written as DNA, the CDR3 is TGTGCCAGTAGTATCAACGTGGGTCAGAGGGCACAGTTCTTC.

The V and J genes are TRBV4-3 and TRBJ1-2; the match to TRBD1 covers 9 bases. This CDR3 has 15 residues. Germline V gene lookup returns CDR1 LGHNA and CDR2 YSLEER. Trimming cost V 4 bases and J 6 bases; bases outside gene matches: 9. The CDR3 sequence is CASSLSQGAPNGYTF. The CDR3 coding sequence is TGCGCCAGCAGCCTATCACAGGGGGCGCCGAATGGCTACACCTTC.

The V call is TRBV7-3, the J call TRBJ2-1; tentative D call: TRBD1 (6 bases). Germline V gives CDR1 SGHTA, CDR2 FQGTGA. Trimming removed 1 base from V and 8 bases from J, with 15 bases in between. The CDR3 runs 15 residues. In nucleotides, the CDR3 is TGTGCCAGCAGCTTAATTAGGTCAGGGGCCGATGAGCAGTTCTTC. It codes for CASSLIRSGADEQFF.

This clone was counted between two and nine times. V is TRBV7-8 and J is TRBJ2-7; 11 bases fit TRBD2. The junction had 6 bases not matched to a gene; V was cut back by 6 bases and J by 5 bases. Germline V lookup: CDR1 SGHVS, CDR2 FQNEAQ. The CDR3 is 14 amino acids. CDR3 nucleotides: TGTGCCAGCAGGTTGACTAGCGGGACTGACGAGCAGTACTTC. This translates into CASRLTSGTDEQYF. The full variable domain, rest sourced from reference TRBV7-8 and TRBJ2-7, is GAGVSQSPRYKVAKRGQDVALRCDPISGHVSLFWYQQALGQGPEFLTYFQNEAQLDKSGLPSDRFFAERPEGSVSTLKIQRTQQEDSAVYLCASRLTSGTDEQYFGPGTRLTVT.

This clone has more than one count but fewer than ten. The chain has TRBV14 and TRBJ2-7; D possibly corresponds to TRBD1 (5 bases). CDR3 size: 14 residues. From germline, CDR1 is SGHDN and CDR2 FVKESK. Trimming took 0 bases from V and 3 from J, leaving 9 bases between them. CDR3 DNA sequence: TGTGCCAGCAGCCAAGATGACAGAAGCTACGAGCAGTACTTC. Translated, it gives CASSQDDRSYEQYF.

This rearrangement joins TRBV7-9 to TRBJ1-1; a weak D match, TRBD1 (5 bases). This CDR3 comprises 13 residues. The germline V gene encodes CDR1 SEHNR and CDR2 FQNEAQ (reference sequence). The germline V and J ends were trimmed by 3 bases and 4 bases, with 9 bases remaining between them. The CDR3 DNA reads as TGTGCCAGCAGCTTTCCTGGGGCCACTGAAGCTTTCTTT. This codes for CASSFPGATEAFF.

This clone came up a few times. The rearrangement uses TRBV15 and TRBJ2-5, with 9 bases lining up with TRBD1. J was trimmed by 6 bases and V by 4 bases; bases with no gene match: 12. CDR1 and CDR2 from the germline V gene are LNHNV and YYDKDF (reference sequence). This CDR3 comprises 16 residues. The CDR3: CATSKLGTGNKQTQYF. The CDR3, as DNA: TGTGCCACCAGCAAACTGGGGACAGGGAACAAACAGACCCAGTACTTC. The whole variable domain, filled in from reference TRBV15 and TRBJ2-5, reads DAMVIQNPRYQVTQFGKPVTLSCSQTLNHNVMYWYQQKSSQAPKLLFHYYDKDFNNEADTPDNFQSRRPNTSFCFLDIRSPGLGDTAMYLCATSKLGTGNKQTQYFGPGTRLLVL.

The CDR3: CASRPGQGYGYTF. CDR3 DNA sequence: TGTGCCAGCAGGCCGGGACAGGGCTATGGCTACACCTTC. V usage is TRBV2 and J usage is TRBJ1-2; 9 bases align to TRBD1. Germline V gene sequence: CDR1 SNHLY, CDR2 FYNNEI. The CDR3 has 13 amino acids. The ends lost 6 bases at V and 4 bases at J; junction bases unmatched: 3.

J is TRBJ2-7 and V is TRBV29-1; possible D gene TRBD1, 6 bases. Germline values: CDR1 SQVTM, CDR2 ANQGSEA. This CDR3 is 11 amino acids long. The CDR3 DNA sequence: TGCAGTGGGGGCGTTTTGTACGAGCAGTACTTC. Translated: CSGGVLYEQYF.

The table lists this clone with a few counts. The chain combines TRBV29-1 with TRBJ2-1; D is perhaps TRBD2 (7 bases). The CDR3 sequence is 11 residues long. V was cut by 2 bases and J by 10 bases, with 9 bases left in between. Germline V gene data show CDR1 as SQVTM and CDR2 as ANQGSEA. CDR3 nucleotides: TGCAGCGTTGAAAGGGGGGGCGAGCAGTTCTTC. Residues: CSVERGGEQFF.

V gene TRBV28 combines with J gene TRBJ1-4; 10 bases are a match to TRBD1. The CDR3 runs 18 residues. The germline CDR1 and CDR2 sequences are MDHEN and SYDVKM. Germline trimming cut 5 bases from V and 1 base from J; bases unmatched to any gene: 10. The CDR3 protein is CASSKWTGGERTNEKLFF. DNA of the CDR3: TGTGCCAGCAGTAAATGGACAGGGGGAGAGAGAACTAATGAAAAACTGTTTTTT.

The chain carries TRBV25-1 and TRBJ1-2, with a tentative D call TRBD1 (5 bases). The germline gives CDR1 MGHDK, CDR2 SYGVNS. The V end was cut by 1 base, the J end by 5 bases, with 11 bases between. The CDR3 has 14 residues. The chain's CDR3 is CASSELAGSYGYTF. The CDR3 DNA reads TGTGCCAGCAGTGAATTGGCAGGGTCTTATGGCTACACCTTC.

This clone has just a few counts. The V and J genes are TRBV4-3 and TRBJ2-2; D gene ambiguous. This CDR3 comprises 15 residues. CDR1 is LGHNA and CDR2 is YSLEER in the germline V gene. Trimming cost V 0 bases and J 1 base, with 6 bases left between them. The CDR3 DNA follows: TGCGCCAGCAGCCAAGATCCGGTGAACACCGGGGAGCTGTTTTTT. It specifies CASSQDPVNTGELFF.

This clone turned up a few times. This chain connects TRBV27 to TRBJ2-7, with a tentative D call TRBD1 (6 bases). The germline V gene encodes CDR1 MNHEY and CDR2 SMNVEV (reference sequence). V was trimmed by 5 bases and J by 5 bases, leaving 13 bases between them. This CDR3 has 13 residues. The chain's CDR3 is CASSHPGTHEQYF. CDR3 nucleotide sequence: TGTGCCAGCAGTCACCCGGGGACACACGAGCAGTACTTC.

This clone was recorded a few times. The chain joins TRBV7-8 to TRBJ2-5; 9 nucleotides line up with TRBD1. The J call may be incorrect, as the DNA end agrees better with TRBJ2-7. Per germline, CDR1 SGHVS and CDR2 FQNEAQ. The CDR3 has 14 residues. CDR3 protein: CASNDRTGAYEQYF. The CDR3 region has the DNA TGTGCCAGCAACGACCGGACAGGGGCGTACGAGCAGTACTTC.

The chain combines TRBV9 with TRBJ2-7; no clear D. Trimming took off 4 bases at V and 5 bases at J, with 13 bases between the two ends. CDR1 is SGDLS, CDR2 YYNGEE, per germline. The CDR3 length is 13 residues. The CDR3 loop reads CASSRSPYNEQYF. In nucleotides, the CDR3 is TGTGCCAGCAGCCGGTCCCCGTATAACGAGCAGTACTTC.

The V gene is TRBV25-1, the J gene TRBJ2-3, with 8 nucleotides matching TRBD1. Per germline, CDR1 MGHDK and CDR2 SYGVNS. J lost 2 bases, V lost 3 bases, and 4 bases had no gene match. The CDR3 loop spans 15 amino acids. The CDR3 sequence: CASSEGTGNTDTQYF. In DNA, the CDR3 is TGTGCCAGCAGTGAGGGGACAGGAAACACAGATACGCAGTATTTT.

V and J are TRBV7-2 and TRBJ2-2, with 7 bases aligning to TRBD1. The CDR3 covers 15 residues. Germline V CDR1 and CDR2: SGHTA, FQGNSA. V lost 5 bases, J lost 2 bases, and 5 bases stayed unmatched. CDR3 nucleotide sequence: TGTGCCAGCAGCCCCTGGGACAGAAACACCGGGGAGCTGTTTTTT. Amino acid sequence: CASSPWDRNTGELFF. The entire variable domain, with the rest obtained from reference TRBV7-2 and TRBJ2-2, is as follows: GAGVSQSPSNKVTEKGKDVELRCDPISGHTALYWYRQSLGQGLEFLIYFQGNSAPDKSGLPSDRFSAERTGGSVSTLTIQRTQQEDSAVYLCASSPWDRNTGELFFGEGSRLTVL.

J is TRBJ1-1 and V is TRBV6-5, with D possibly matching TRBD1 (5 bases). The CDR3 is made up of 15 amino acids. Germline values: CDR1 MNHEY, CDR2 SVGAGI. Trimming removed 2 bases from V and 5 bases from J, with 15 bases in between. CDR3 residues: CASSYNPGGETEAFF. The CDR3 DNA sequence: TGTGCCAGCAGTTACAATCCCGGGGGGGAGACTGAAGCTTTCTTT.

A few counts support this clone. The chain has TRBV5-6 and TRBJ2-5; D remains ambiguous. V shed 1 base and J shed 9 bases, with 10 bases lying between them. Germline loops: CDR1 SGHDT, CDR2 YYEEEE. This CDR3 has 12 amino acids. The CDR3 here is CASSLLAEAQYF. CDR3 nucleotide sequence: TGTGCCAGCAGCTTGCTGGCTGAGGCCCAGTACTTC.

CDR3 in DNA: TGTGCCAGCAGCCAAGGGACACTTGAAGCTTTCTTT. This codes for CASSQGTLEAFF. This chain links TRBV7-9 with TRBJ1-1, with a tentative D call TRBD1 (6 bases). In germline, CDR1 is SEHNR, CDR2 FQNEAQ (reference sequence). The germline V and J ends were trimmed by 5 bases and 7 bases, with 11 bases remaining between them. The CDR3 covers 12 residues.